These 3 T cell receptor beta chains share one sample of origin, sequenced in a study of blood T cell repertoires in COVID-19. Libraries were prepared by immunoSEQ multiplex PCR; TCRdb keeps only in-frame clonotypes and omits some of them. This repertoire shows about 36,000 clones, roughly 78% found once; its top ten account for 33%. What was sequenced was peripheral blood. These receptors were taken from a man in his sixties with acute or convalescent COVID-19.

The chain has TRBV6-2 or TRBV6-3 and TRBJ1-5; tentative D call: TRBD1 (5 bases). Between the trimmed V and J ends, which lost 4 bases and 6 bases, there was a span of 16 bases. Per germline, CDR1 MNHEY and CDR2 SVGEGT. This CDR3 is built from 15 residues. DNA of the CDR3: TGTGCCAGCAGTTCGAGGGGAGGGTCACCTCAGCCCCAGCATTTT. Translation gives CASSSRGGSPQPQHF.

The genes are TRBV28 and TRBJ1-4; D is ambiguous. Germline lookup yields CDR1 MDHEN and CDR2 SYDVKM. The CDR3 contains 16 residues. The V end was cut by 3 bases, the J end by 0 bases, with 11 bases between. In DNA form, the CDR3 reads TGTGCCAGCAGTTTGAGCGGCCGAGCAACTAATGAAAAACTGTTTTTT. This codes for CASSLSGRATNEKLFF. Complete variable domain (other parts from reference TRBV28 and TRBJ1-4): DVKVTQSSRYLVKRTGEKVFLECVQDMDHENMFWYRQDPGLGLRLIYFSYDVKMKEKGDIPEGYSVSREKKERFSLILESASTNQTSMYLCASSLSGRATNEKLFFGSGTQLSVL.

This rearrangement joins TRBV11-2 to TRBJ2-6; tentatively, D is TRBD1 (6 bases). Germline loops: CDR1 SGHAT, CDR2 FQNNGV. V dropped 5 bases and J dropped 1 base, with 9 bases sitting between them. The CDR3 covers 15 residues. CDR3 sequence: CASSKDRSGANVLTF. CDR3 sequence (DNA): TGTGCCAGCAGCAAAGACAGGTCTGGGGCCAACGTCCTGACTTTC. The whole variable domain, remainder taken from reference TRBV11-2 and TRBJ2-6, is EAGVAQSPRYKIIEKRQSVAFWCNPISGHATLYWYQQILGQGPKLLIQFQNNGVVDDSQLPKDRFSAERLKGVDSTLKIQPAKLEDSAVYLCASSKDRSGANVLTFGAGSRLTVL.